Each of the 22 T cell receptor beta chains below was sequenced from the same sample in a study of blood T cell repertoires in COVID-19 (dated by TCRdb to 2018 to 2020). Receptor amplification or capture employed the immunoSEQ multiplex PCR assay. TCRdb obtained this table from immuneACCESS and retained in-frame rearrangements with V and J assigned. These tables miss some clones; where compared with another copy, unresolved V genes account for less than half of the shortfall, and the remainder is unexplained. The sample table shows about 240,000 clones, and approximately 85% are seen once. The biggest ten clones account for less than 6.5% of the sample. The sequencing input was peripheral blood. The receptors stem from a middle-aged man with COVID-19, enrolled during active disease.

This chain connects TRBV5-1 to TRBJ1-6; D is possibly TRBD1 (6 bases). The CDR3 contains 15 residues. The ends were cut back, 5 bases at V and 4 bases at J, with 13 bases in the middle. From germline, CDR1 is SGHRS and CDR2 YFSETQ. CDR3 sequence: CASRWTERYNSPLHF. CDR3 nucleotides: TGCGCCAGCAGATGGACAGAAAGATATAATTCACCCCTCCACTTT.

The chain links TRBV27 to TRBJ2-7, with TRBD1 matching 7 bases. The CDR3 has 15 amino acids. Germline V gives CDR1 MNHEY, CDR2 SMNVEV (reference sequence). V shed 5 bases and J 6 bases; nucleotides not matched to a gene: 13. In DNA, the CDR3 is TGTGCCAGCAGTCCCAGCACAGACAGGGTCCGCGAGCAGTACTTC. Protein: CASSPSTDRVREQYF.

Concerning this clone: At one end the junction does not follow the germline gene, possibly because of a read error. The chain combines TRBV6-1 with TRBJ1-2, with 9 bases matching TRBD1. The CDR3 extends over 15 amino acids. CDR1 MNHNS and CDR2 SASEGT come from the germline V gene. Here the CDR3 DNA reads TGTGCCAGCAGGGAAGTACAGGGGGCAGGGCGTGGCTACACCTTC. It encodes CASREVQGAGRGYTF.

V gene TRBV18 combines with J gene TRBJ2-7; 8 bases fit TRBD2. The germline CDR1 and CDR2 sequences are KGHSH and LQKENI. This CDR3 has 14 amino acids. The J segment lost 0 bases and the V segment lost 5 bases, leaving 3 bases of the junction unmatched. The CDR3 spells CASSAGTSSYEQYF. The CDR3 DNA follows: TGTGCCAGCTCAGCCGGGACTAGCTCCTACGAGCAGTACTTC.

The J gene is TRBJ1-1, the V gene TRBV5-1; TRBD1 is a possible D gene (5 bases). The length of the CDR3 is 15 residues. The V and J ends lost 1 base and 1 base respectively, with 11 bases between them. In germline, CDR1 is SGHRS, CDR2 YFSETQ. The CDR3 loop is CASSLYGQGNTEAFF. CDR3 DNA: TGCGCCAGCAGCTTGTATGGTCAGGGGAACACTGAAGCTTTCTTT.

The CDR3 DNA follows: TGTGCCAGCATGGGGGGGGCACAGGAGACCCAGTACTTC. Its translation: CASMGGAQETQYF. The chain uses TRBV2 and TRBJ2-5, with TRBD2 as a possible D gene (7 bases). Germline loops: CDR1 SNHLY, CDR2 FYNNEI. The V end was cut by 7 bases, the J end by 5 bases, with 14 bases between. The CDR3 runs 13 residues.

This chain joins TRBV10-3 and TRBJ2-3; tentative D call: TRBD2 (6 bases). Germline V gives CDR1 ENHRY, CDR2 SYGVKD. This CDR3 region has 15 residues. Trimming pared 2 bases from V and 4 bases from J, leaving 13 bases between. CDR3 protein: CAISETSKLSDTQYF. The CDR3 DNA reads TGTGCCATCAGTGAGACTAGCAAGTTGTCAGATACGCAGTATTTT.

This chain links TRBV6-5 with TRBJ1-1; 9 bases are a match to TRBD1. Germline V gives CDR1 MNHEY, CDR2 SVGAGI. The CDR3 totals 15 residues. Germline trimming cut 9 bases from V and 1 base from J; bases unmatched to any gene: 9. CDR3 residues: CASNDRGYANTEAFF. In nucleotides, the CDR3 is TGTGCCAGTAACGACAGGGGGTACGCGAACACTGAAGCTTTCTTT.

The rearrangement links TRBV19 to TRBJ1-1, with TRBD1 identical over 7 bases. The CDR3 runs to 13 residues. V shed 6 bases and J 5 bases; nucleotides not matched to a gene: 6. Germline V gene data show CDR1 as LNHDA and CDR2 as SQIVND (reference sequence). The CDR3 bases are TGTGCCAGTAGCCTGACAGGGATAACTGAAGCTTTCTTT. Translating it yields CASSLTGITEAFF.

Here the CDR3 DNA reads TGTGCCAGCAGCTCCATGACAGGGGCGGCCACTGAAGCTTTCTTT. Translation: CASSSMTGAATEAFF. The rearrangement uses TRBV21-1 and TRBJ1-1; no check of the table's D call, TRBD1, against the DNA was made. TRBV21-1 constitutes a pseudogene. The CDR3 is 15 residues long.

This rearrangement joins TRBV7-8 to TRBJ1-5; D ambiguous. This CDR3 spans 14 amino acids. The germline V gene has CDR1 SGHVS and CDR2 FQNEAQ. Deletions cut 5 bases from V and 1 base from J, with 9 bases between. CDR3 DNA sequence: TGTGCCAGCAGCCCACTAGGGAGCAATCAGCCCCAGCATTTT. Translating it yields CASSPLGSNQPQHF.

This chain uses TRBV25-1 with TRBJ1-1; TRBD1 is a possible D gene (6 bases). This CDR3 spans 13 amino acids. Trimming pared 5 bases from V and 4 bases from J, leaving 11 bases between. The germline V gene encodes CDR1 MGHDK and CDR2 SYGVNS. CDR3: CASSRQGITEAFF. The CDR3 DNA follows: TGTGCCAGCAGTCGGCAGGGGATCACTGAAGCTTTCTTT. Variable domain in full (rest from reference TRBV25-1 and TRBJ1-1): EADIYQTPRYLVIGTGKKITLECSQTMGHDKMYWYQQDPGMELHLIHYSYGVNSTEKGDLSSESTVSRIRTEHFPLTLESARPSHTSQYLCASSRQGITEAFFGQGTRLTVV.

The V and J genes are TRBV6-2 or TRBV6-3 and TRBJ1-5; D is possibly TRBD1 (5 bases). V was pared by 6 bases and J by 0 bases, with 15 bases between. The CDR3 length is 16 residues. Per the germline V gene, CDR1 is MNHEY and CDR2 is SVGEGT. The CDR3 sequence: CASSRLDSYSNQPQHF. CDR3 bases: TGTGCCAGCAGCCGGCTCGACAGCTATAGCAATCAGCCCCAGCATTTT.

This rearrangement joins TRBV18 to TRBJ1-2, with 7 positions matching TRBD1. The CDR3 consists of 15 residues. V dropped 0 bases and J dropped 2; count of bases not matched to a gene: 3. Germline-derived CDR1 and CDR2 are KGHSH and LQKENI. Here the CDR3 reads CASSPPTGDNYGYTF. CDR3 nucleotide sequence: TGTGCCAGCTCACCACCTACAGGGGACAACTATGGCTACACCTTC.

The genes are TRBV11-2 and TRBJ2-5, with D possibly matching TRBD1 (5 bases). V dropped 5 bases and J dropped 5 bases, with 18 bases sitting between them. The CDR3 runs 15 residues. CDR1 and CDR2 (germline): SGHAT, FQNNGV. CDR3 residues: CASSLRKGLTETQYF. Here the CDR3 DNA reads TGTGCCAGCAGCCTGAGGAAGGGGTTAACGGAGACCCAGTACTTC.

The gene calls are TRBV19 and TRBJ1-2; 8 bases are shared with TRBD1. Germline V gene lookup returns CDR1 LNHDA and CDR2 SQIVND (reference sequence). The V gene end was trimmed by 0 bases and the J gene end by 8 bases; junction bases not matched to a gene: 5. The CDR3 is 14 amino acids. The CDR3 region has the DNA TGTGCCAGTAGTATAGATAGGACAGGGCAGGGCTACACCTTC. The encoded protein is CASSIDRTGQGYTF.

The V gene is TRBV7-9, the J gene TRBJ2-2; D call uncertain. Trimming cost V 5 bases and J 1 base, with 5 bases left between them. Germline V gives CDR1 SEHNR, CDR2 FQNEAQ (reference sequence). The CDR3 is 13 residues long. In DNA, the CDR3 is TGTGCCAGCAGCACAATGAACACCGGGGAGCTGTTTTTT. This codes for CASSTMNTGELFF.

This clone was seen once. The chain combines TRBV6-6 with TRBJ2-3, with D unresolved. In germline, CDR1 is MNHNY, CDR2 SVGAGI (reference sequence). The CDR3 has 12 amino acids. Trimming shortened V by 2 bases and J by 5 bases, and 5 bases separated the two germline ends. CDR3 residues: CASSYLGDTQYF. DNA of the CDR3: TGTGCCAGCAGTTACCTCGGAGATACGCAGTATTTT.

This clone has a single count. The CDR3 loop is CASSGASGVEQYF. CDR3 DNA: TGTGCCAGCAGCGGAGCGTCGGGGGTCGAGCAGTACTTC. The chain employs TRBV9 and TRBJ2-7, with D possibly TRBD2 on 6 matching bases. CDR1 is SGDLS, CDR2 YYNGEE, per germline. The length of the CDR3 is 13 residues. Between the trimmed V and J ends, which lost 3 bases and 6 bases, there was a span of 13 bases. The whole variable domain, filled in from reference TRBV9 and TRBJ2-7, reads DSGVTQTPKHLITATGQRVTLRCSPRSGDLSVYWYQQSLDQGLQFLIQYYNGEERAKGNILERFSAQQFPDLHSELNLSSLELGDSALYFCASSGASGVEQYFGPGTRLTVT.

This clone occurred once. The chain couples TRBV9 to TRBJ2-1; 10 nucleotides match TRBD2. Germline V gene sequence: CDR1 SGDLS, CDR2 YYNGEE. V lost 4 bases, J lost 7 bases, and 8 bases stayed unmatched. The length of the CDR3 is 15 residues. CDR3 nucleotide sequence: TGTGCCAGCAGCCCCATAGCGGGGGGAAGGAATGAGCAGTTCTTC. This translates into CASSPIAGGRNEQFF.

V gene TRBV6-5 combines with J gene TRBJ2-3; 8 bases fit TRBD2. V was clipped by 5 bases and J by 3 bases; unmatched bases: 7. The V gene's germline CDR1 is MNHEY and CDR2 SVGAGI. This CDR3 has 15 amino acids. CDR3 in amino acids: CASSRTGGATDTQYF. As DNA, the CDR3 is TGTGCCAGCAGTCGAACGGGGGGGGCGACAGATACGCAGTATTTT.

The chain has TRBV6-6 and TRBJ2-3, with D unclear. The germline V and J ends were trimmed by 2 bases and 2 bases, with 11 bases remaining between them. This CDR3 spans 15 amino acids. Germline CDR1 reads MNHNY; CDR2 reads SVGAGI (reference sequence). The CDR3 is CASSYTGSNTDTQYF. The DNA for the CDR3 is TGTGCCAGCAGTTACACGGGTTCAAACACAGATACGCAGTATTTT.